This T cell receptor (beta chain) was recovered during a study of T cell responses to AZD1222 COVID-19 vaccine. The table came from immunoSEQ multiplex PCR; TCRdb's copy has only in-frame clones and leaves some out. The table has some 100,000 clones, about nine tenths seen once. With 6 bases clipped from V and 3 bases from J, the junction kept 3 bases outside the gene matches. CDR1 and CDR2 from the germline V gene are LGHDT and YNNKEL (reference sequence). This CDR3 spans 15 amino acids. V gene TRBV3-1 (or the pseudogene TRBV3-2) combines with J gene TRBJ2-3; 13 positions agree with TRBD2. This TCR was sampled from an adult in good health. Sequencing was performed on peripheral blood, taken on day 0 of AZD1222 vaccination. The CDR3 loop is CASRKLAGGTDTQYF. The CDR3 bases are TGTGCCAGCAGGAAACTAGCGGGGGGGACAGATACGCAGTATTTT.